A selection of T cell receptor beta chains follows, all from one sample in a study of early T cells in non-severe SARS-CoV-2 infection. TCRdb processed the 5' RACE reads anew with MiXCR; each CDR3 protein has one entry. The sample has 55,000 to 70,000 distinct CDR3 sequences, more than 9% seen once. What was sequenced was whole blood. The receptors originated from an adult who was a healthcare worker with PCR-confirmed SARS-CoV-2 infection or an uninfected control (not recorded which). Both conserved end residues are part of each CDR3. A D gene is named only where the DNA matches it firmly. Not all rows give a size; the values are once, few, many and, for expanded clones, a class.

cdr3_aa cdr3_nt d_call clone_size j_call v_call
CATSSPSDRAEKLFF TGTGCCACCAGCAGCCCCTCCGACAGGGCCGAAAAACTGTTTTTT TRBD1 few TRBJ1-4 TRBV15
CASTGTRYTGELFF TGCGCCAGCACTGGGACTAGATATACCGGGGAGCTGTTTTTT TRBD2 - TRBJ2-2 TRBV5-1
CASSLVHSGYNEQFF TGTGCCAGCAGCTTAGTTCATTCAGGGTACAATGAGCAGTTCTTC - few TRBJ2-1 TRBV7-2
CSARTWGRETQYF TGCAGTGCTAGAACGTGGGGGAGAGAGACCCAGTACTTC - many TRBJ2-5 TRBV20-1
CAGSGTVLADARNEQFF TGTGCCGGTTCCGGGACAGTTTTAGCTGACGCGCGGAATGAGCAGTTCTTC TRBD1 - TRBJ2-1 TRBV6-6
CSARIRLVGTDTQYF TGCAGTGCTAGAATCAGGCTAGTCGGAACAGATACGCAGTATTTT - few TRBJ2-3 TRBV20-1
CSARDRSGANYGYTF TGCAGTGCTAGAGATCGGTCAGGAGCTAACTATGGCTACACCTTC - many TRBJ1-2 TRBV20-1
CASSYSRTRLTYEQYF TGTGCCAGCAGTTACTCGAGGACACGGCTCACCTACGAGCAGTACTTC - few TRBJ2-7 TRBV6-5
CASSYWTLSGGGTDTQYF TGTGCCAGCAGTTACTGGACTCTCTCGGGAGGAGGCACAGATACGCAGTATTTT TRBD2 many TRBJ2-3 TRBV6-2/TRBV6-3
CSVVRVLNTEAFF TGCAGCGTTGTAAGGGTTCTGAACACTGAAGCTTTCTTT - - TRBJ1-1 TRBV29-1
CASSHFSRVLRNGFTEAFF TGTGCCAGCAGCCATTTTAGTCGAGTCTTGAGGAACGGTTTCACTGAAGCTTTCTTT - - TRBJ1-1 TRBV11-2
CATSSGLILTDTQYF TGTGCCACCTCCTCCGGCCTAATCCTCACAGATACGCAGTATTTT - few TRBJ2-3 TRBV19
CASSLARQASGNTEAFF TGTGCCAGCAGCTTAGCCCGACAGGCCTCGGGAAACACTGAAGCTTTCTTT - - TRBJ1-1 TRBV11-2
CASSDGRGGGYEQYF TGTGCCAGCAGCGACGGCCGCGGGGGTGGCTACGAGCAGTACTTC TRBD2 once TRBJ2-7 TRBV6-2/TRBV6-3
CASRLESVGNTEAFF TGCGCCAGCAGATTGGAAAGTGTGGGGAACACTGAAGCTTTCTTT - few TRBJ1-1 TRBV4-3
CASSLASGTARYNEQFF TGTGCCAGCAGCTTAGCGTCTGGGACAGCTAGGTACAATGAGCAGTTCTTC TRBD1 many TRBJ2-1 TRBV7-8
CASALGLKIYEQYF TGTGCCAGCGCCCTCGGTCTCAAAATCTACGAGCAGTACTTC - few TRBJ2-7 TRBV12-3/TRBV12-4
CASASQVLGYEQYF TGTGCCAGCGCTTCACAGGTTTTAGGCTACGAGCAGTACTTC - - TRBJ2-7 TRBV11-2
CASSGTGGILDEQFF TGTGCCAGCAGCGGAACGGGGGGGATTTTGGATGAGCAGTTCTTC TRBD2 few TRBJ2-1 TRBV11-1
CASLAAGTDTQYF TGTGCCAGCCTAGCGGCCGGCACAGATACGCAGTATTTT TRBD2 - TRBJ2-3 TRBV2
CSVAGQGADNEQFF TGCAGCGTTGCCGGACAGGGGGCTGACAATGAGCAGTTCTTC TRBD1 many TRBJ2-1 TRBV29-1
CASSKEGSRNEKLFF TGTGCCAGCAGCAAAGAGGGTAGCCGGAATGAAAAACTGTTTTTT - few TRBJ1-4 TRBV2
CAWSVVTGGFTDTQYF TGTGCCTGGAGTGTTGTTACAGGGGGATTCACAGATACGCAGTATTTT TRBD1 - TRBJ2-3 TRBV30
CASSQRGWDTQYF TGTGCCAGCAGCCAACGGGGCTGGGATACGCAGTATTTT - - TRBJ2-3 TRBV3-1
CSAPSGQSQETQYF TGCAGTGCCCCCAGCGGGCAGAGCCAAGAGACCCAGTACTTC - many TRBJ2-5 TRBV20-1
CSAHQTGDGYGYTF TGCAGTGCCCATCAGACAGGGGATGGCTATGGCTACACCTTC TRBD1 many TRBJ1-2 TRBV20-1
CSVVGGKNIQYF TGCAGCGTTGTGGGAGGAAAAAACATTCAGTACTTC - - TRBJ2-4 TRBV29-1
CASSKVAGRTDTQYF TGTGCCAGCAGCAAAGTAGCGGGGCGCACAGATACGCAGTATTTT TRBD2 few TRBJ2-3 TRBV7-6
CASSLIETAGYTF TGTGCCAGCAGCTTAATTGAGACAGCAGGCTACACCTTC - few TRBJ1-2 TRBV11-2
CSARRPGTAYGYTF TGCAGTGCTCGAAGACCCGGGACGGCCTATGGCTACACCTTC - - TRBJ1-2 TRBV20-1
CASSQEGASVDTQYF TGCGCCAGCAGCCAAGAAGGGGCTAGCGTAGATACGCAGTATTTT - few TRBJ2-3 TRBV4-3